This TCR beta chain is from a study of technical replicates of blood from a few donors. The V end was cut by 3 bases, the J end by 8 bases, with 9 bases between. The CDR3 consists of 12 residues. Germline CDR1 and CDR2: SGHTA and FQGTGA. Libraries were prepared by immunoSEQ multiplex PCR; TCRdb keeps only in-frame clonotypes and omits some of them. The sample lists under 90,000 clones, 98% occurring once. Sequencing input: T cells isolated from PBMCs. The origin of this receptor is a human donor in good health. The chain recombines TRBV7-3 with TRBJ2-3; weak D call: TRBD2 (6 bases). Here the CDR3 reads CASSFGGTTQYF. CDR3 coding DNA: TGTGCCAGCAGCTTCGGCGGGACTACGCAGTATTTT. Together with reference TRBV7-3 and TRBJ2-3, the CDR3 gives the full variable domain: GAGVSQTPSNKVTEKGKYVELRCDPISGHTALYWYRQSLGQGPEFLIYFQGTGAADDSGLPNDRFFAVRPEGSVSTLKIQRTERGDSAVYLCASSFGGTTQYFGPGTRLTVL.